This TCR beta chain was recorded in a study of Graves' ophthalmopathy and Graves' hyperthyroidism. TCR beta CDR3 regions were amplified from RNA transcripts. First-round RT-PCR employed HTBI primers, with a second-round multiplex PCR after it. TCRdb processed the multiplex PCR reads anew with MiXCR; each CDR3 protein has one entry. The profile covers about 480,000 distinct CDR3 sequences, with approximately 15% appearing a single time and 9.8% taken by the ten largest. Germline-derived CDR1 and CDR2 are DFQATT and SNEGSKA (reference sequence). The CDR3 extends over 12 amino acids. V was shortened by 0 bases and J by 6 bases, with 5 bases between the two germline ends. The table lists this clonotype with many counts.

The sample comprised blood. This clonotype was sampled from a woman aged 25-40 years with Graves' ophthalmopathy. The genes are TRBV20-1 and TRBJ2-2, with D unclear. The CDR3 protein is CSARDNPGELFF. The CDR3 nucleotides read TGCAGTGCTAGAGATAACCCCGGGGAGCTGTTTTTT.